A single sample is the source of the 5 T cell receptor beta chains below, sequenced in a study of blood T cells in healthy people across ages. A sample-barcoded 5' primer and a J-beta primer mix were used in a second PCR of roughly 6 to 11 cycles. TCRdb reanalysed the 5' RACE reads using MiXCR and keeps one entry per CDR3 protein. Found here are approximately 940,000 distinct CDR3 sequences, 48% of them singletons; the top ten hold 10% to 15%. The sequenced material came from blood. The receptor source for this set is a young man in good health.

The CDR3 sequence is CASSVTHANNEQFF. The CDR3 DNA reads as TGTGCCAGCAGCGTTACTCACGCTAACAATGAGCAGTTCTTC. The V and J genes are TRBV9 and TRBJ2-1, with D unclear. The germline V and J ends were trimmed by 2 bases and 5 bases, with 11 bases remaining between them. The CDR3 has 14 residues. Germline-derived CDR1 and CDR2 are SGDLS and YYNGEE.

The chain uses TRBV28 and TRBJ2-4; D is ambiguous. CDR3 size: 16 residues. Germline V CDR1 and CDR2: MDHEN, SYDVKM. The V end was cut by 3 bases, the J end by 0 bases, with 12 bases between. CDR3 loop: CASSLDATIAKNIQYF. For the CDR3, the DNA is TGTGCCAGCAGTTTGGATGCCACCATAGCCAAAAACATTCAGTACTTC.

This sequence joins TRBV20-1 and TRBJ2-1; D gene uncertain. V lost 2 bases, J lost 7 bases, and 9 bases lay in between. Looked up from germline, CDR1 is DFQATT and CDR2 is SNEGSKA (reference sequence). The CDR3 runs to 12 residues. CDR3 region: CSARQMGNEQFF. CDR3 DNA sequence: TGCAGTGCTAGACAAATGGGGAATGAGCAGTTCTTC.

The genes are TRBV12-3 or TRBV12-4 and TRBJ1-6; D is perhaps TRBD1 (6 bases). This CDR3 comprises 14 residues. V was shortened by 1 base and J by 7 bases, with 8 bases between the two germline ends. CDR3 sequence (DNA): TGTGCCAGCAGTTTAGGGACAGAAAATTCACCCCTCCACTTT. It specifies CASSLGTENSPLHF.

This rearrangement joins TRBV28 to TRBJ2-5; no definite D call. Germline CDR1 reads MDHEN; CDR2 reads SYDVKM. V dropped 8 bases and J dropped 2 bases, with 9 bases sitting between them. The CDR3 runs 12 residues. CDR3 nucleotide sequence: TGTGCCAGCTGCCAAAGTCAAGAGACCCAGTACTTC. This gives the protein CASCQSQETQYF.